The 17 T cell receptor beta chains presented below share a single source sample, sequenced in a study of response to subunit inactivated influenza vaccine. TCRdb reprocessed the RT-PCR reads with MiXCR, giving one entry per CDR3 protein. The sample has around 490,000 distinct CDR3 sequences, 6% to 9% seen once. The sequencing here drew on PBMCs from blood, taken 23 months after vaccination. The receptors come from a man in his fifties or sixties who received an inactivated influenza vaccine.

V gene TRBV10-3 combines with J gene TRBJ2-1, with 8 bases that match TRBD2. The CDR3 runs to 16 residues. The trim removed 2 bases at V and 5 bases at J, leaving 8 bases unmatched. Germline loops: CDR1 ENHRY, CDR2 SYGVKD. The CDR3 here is CAISEGVAGQHNEQFF. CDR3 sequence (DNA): TGTGCCATCAGTGAGGGAGTAGCGGGGCAACACAATGAGCAGTTCTTC.

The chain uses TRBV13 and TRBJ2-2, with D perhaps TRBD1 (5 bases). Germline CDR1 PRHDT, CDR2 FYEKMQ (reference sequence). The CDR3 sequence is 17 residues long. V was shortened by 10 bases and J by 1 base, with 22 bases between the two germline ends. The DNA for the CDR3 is TGTGCCACTCACCCAAAGCGAGGACAAATGAACACCGGGGAGCTGTTTTTT. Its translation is CATHPKRGQMNTGELFF.

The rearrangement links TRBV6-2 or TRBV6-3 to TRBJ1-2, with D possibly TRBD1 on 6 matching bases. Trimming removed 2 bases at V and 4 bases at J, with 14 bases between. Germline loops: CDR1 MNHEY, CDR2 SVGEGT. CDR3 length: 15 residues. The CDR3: CASSYPRQVLYGYTF. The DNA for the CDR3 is TGTGCCAGCAGTTACCCCCGACAGGTTCTCTATGGCTACACCTTC.

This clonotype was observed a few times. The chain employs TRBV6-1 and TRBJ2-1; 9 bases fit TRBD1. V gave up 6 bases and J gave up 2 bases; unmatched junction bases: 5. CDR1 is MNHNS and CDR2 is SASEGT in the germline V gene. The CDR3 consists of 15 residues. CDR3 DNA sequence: TGTGCCAGCAGGAAAACAGGGGGCGCCTACAATGAGCAGTTCTTC. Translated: CASRKTGGAYNEQFF.

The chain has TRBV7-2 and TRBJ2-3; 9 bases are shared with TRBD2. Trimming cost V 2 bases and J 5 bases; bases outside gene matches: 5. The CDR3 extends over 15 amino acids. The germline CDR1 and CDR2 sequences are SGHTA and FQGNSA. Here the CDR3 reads CASSLFALAGDTQYF. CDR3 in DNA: TGTGCCAGCAGCTTATTTGCACTAGCGGGAGATACGCAGTATTTT.

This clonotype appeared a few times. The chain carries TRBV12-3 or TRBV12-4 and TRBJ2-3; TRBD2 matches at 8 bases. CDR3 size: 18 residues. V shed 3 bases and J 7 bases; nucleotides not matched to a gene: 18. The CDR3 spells CASSFNGGGRGLVNTQYF. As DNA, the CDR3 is TGTGCCAGCAGTTTTAACGGGGGGGGCCGTGGATTAGTAAATACGCAGTATTTT.

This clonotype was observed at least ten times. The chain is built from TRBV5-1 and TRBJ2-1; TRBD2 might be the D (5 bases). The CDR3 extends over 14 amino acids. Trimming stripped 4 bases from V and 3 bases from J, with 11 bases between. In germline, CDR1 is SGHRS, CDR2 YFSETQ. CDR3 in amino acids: CASSIGESYNEQFF. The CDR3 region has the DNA TGCGCCAGCAGCATCGGGGAAAGCTACAATGAGCAGTTCTTC.

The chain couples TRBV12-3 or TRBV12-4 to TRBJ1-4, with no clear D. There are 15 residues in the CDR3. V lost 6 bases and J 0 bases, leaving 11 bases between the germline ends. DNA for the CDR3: TGTGCCAGCAGACCCTCAGGTGCAACTAATGAAAAACTGTTTTTT. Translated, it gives CASRPSGATNEKLFF.

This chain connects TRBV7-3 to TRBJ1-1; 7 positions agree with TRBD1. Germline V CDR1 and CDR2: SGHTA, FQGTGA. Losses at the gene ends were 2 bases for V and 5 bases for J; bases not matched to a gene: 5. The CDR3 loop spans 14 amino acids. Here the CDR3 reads CASSLDKGQTEAFF. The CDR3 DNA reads TGTGCCAGCAGCTTAGACAAGGGACAGACTGAAGCTTTCTTT.

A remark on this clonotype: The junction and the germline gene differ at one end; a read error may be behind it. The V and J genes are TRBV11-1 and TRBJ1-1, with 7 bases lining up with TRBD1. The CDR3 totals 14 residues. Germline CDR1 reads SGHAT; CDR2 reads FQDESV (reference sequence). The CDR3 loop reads CAGSAGQVYVEAFF. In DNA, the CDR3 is TGTGCCGGCAGCGCCGGACAGGTTTACGTTGAAGCTTTCTTT.

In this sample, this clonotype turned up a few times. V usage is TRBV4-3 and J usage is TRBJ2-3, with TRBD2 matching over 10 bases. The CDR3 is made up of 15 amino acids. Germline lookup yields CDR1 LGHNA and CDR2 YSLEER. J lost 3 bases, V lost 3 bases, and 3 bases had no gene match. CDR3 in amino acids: CASSHELAGTDTQYF. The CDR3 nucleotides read TGCGCCAGCAGCCATGAACTAGCGGGGACAGATACGCAGTATTTT.

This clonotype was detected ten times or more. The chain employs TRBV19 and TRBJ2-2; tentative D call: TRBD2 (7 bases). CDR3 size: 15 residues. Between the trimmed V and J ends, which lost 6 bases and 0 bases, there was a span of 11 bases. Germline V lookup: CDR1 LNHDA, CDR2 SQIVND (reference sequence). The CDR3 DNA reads TGTGCCAGTAGACGCGGGGGCCCGAACACCGGGGAGCTGTTTTTT. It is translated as CASRRGGPNTGELFF.

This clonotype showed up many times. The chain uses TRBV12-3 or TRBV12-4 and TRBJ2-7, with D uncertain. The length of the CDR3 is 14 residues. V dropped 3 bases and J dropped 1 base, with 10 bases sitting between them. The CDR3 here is CASSFAGISYEQYF. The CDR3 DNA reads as TGTGCCAGCAGTTTTGCTGGGATTTCCTACGAGCAGTACTTC.

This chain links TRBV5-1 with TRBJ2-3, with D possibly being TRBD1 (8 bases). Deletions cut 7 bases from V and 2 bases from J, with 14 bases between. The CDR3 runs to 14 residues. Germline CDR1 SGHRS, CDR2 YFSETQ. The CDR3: CASGGDRLTDTQYF. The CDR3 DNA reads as TGCGCCAGCGGGGGGGACAGGCTCACAGATACGCAGTATTTT.

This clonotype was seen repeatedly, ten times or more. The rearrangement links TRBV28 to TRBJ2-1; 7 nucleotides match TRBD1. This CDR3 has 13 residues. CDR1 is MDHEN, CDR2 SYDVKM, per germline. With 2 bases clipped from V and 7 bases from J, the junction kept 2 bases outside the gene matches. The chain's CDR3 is CASSLDRENEQFF. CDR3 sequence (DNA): TGTGCCAGCAGTTTAGACAGGGAAAATGAGCAGTTCTTC.

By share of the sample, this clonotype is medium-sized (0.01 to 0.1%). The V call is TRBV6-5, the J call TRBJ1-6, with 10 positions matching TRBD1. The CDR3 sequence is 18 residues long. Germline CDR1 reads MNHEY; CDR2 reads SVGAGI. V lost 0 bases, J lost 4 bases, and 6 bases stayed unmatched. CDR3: CASSYSKTGGIYNSPLHF. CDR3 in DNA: TGTGCCAGCAGTTACTCAAAGACAGGGGGCATTTATAATTCACCCCTCCACTTT.

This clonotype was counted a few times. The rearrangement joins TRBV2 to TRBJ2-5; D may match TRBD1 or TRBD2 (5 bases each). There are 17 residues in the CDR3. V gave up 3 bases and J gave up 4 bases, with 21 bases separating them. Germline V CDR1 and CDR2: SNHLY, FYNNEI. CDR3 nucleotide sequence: TGTGCCAGCAGTGACGTTCCTCAGGGAAAAAGCGGAGAGACCCAGTACTTC. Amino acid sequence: CASSDVPQGKSGETQYF.